The source of this T cell receptor beta chain is a study of shared clonotypes between healthy human individuals. Measured with immunoSEQ multiplex PCR; TCRdb has only the in-frame clones, and not every one. The sample yields more than 1,200,000 clones, approximately 98.5% seen once. Germline lookup yields CDR1 SGHNT and CDR2 YYREEE (reference sequence). Deletions cut 2 bases from V and 0 bases from J, with 7 bases between. The CDR3 length is 14 residues. The material sequenced was naive CD4+ T cells sorted from blood. Subset in this sample: CD45RA+ positively selected. The TCR comes from a man aged 25-45 years in good health. The chain is built from TRBV5-4 and TRBJ2-3, with D unresolved. Here the CDR3 reads CASSFKLSTDTQYF. The CDR3 region has the DNA TGTGCCAGCAGCTTCAAGCTGAGCACAGATACGCAGTATTTT.